This TCR beta chain was retrieved from a study of blood T cell repertoires in COVID-19. Study background: The study drew acute and convalescent COVID-19 samples from the United States, Italy and Spain.

Germline lookup yields CDR1 SEHNR and CDR2 FQNEAQ (reference sequence). The CDR3 runs 15 residues. Between the trimmed V and J ends, which lost 5 bases and 2 bases, there was a span of 13 bases. Source study methods: From reference gene primer amplification, estimates of nucleated cell counts were derived. The table came from immunoSEQ multiplex PCR; TCRdb's copy has only in-frame clones and leaves some out. That table furnishes V, J and clone size, whereas the DNA furnished D and trimming. The repertoire includes some 230,000 clones, 83% of them detected once, and around 6.8% sits in the top ten. What was sequenced was peripheral blood. The chain combines TRBV7-9 with TRBJ1-5; D is ambiguous. The receptor comes from a woman between 50 and 59 years old with acute or convalescent COVID-19. The CDR3 protein is CASSPDGVGNQPQHF. The CDR3 DNA reads as TGTGCCAGCAGCCCTGACGGAGTGGGCAATCAGCCCCAGCATTTT.